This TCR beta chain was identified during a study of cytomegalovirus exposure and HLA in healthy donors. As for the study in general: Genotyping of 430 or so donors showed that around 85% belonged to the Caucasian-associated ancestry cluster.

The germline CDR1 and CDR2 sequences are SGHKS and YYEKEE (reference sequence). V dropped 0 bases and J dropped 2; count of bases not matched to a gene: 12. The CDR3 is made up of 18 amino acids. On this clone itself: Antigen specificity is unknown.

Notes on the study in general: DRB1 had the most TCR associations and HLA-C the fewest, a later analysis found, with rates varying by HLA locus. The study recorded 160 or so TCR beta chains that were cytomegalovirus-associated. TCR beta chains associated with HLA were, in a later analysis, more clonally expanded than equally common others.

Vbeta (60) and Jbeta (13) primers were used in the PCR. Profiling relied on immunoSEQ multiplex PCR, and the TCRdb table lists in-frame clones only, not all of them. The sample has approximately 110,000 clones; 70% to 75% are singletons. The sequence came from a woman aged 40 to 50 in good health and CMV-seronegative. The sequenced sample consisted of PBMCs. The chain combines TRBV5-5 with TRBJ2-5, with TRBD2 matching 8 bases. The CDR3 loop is CASSLGENWASGQETQYF. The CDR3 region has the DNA TGTGCCAGCAGCTTGGGGGAAAACTGGGCTAGCGGGCAAGAGACCCAGTACTTC.